Below, 25 T cell receptor beta chains from the same sample are listed, as sequenced in a study of graft-versus-host responses after intestinal transplantation. These receptors are not linked to any known antigen. Assay: immunoSEQ multiplex PCR; the TCRdb copy retains only in-frame clones and omits some. The sample holds approximately 70,000 clones, about 87% seen once. The sequences come from unstimulated CD4+ T cells sorted from spleen or lymph node cells, collected before transplant. These receptors were obtained from a human donor who was the organ donor for an intestinal transplant.

The rearrangement joins TRBV2 to TRBJ2-3; 14 bases are a match to TRBD2. The CDR3 has 16 amino acids. The germline CDR1 and CDR2 sequences are SNHLY and FYNNEI. J lost 1 base, V lost 7 bases, and 4 bases had no gene match. Here the CDR3 DNA reads TGTGCCAGCACCCCGGGACTAGCGGGGGGCACAGATACGCAGTATTTT. Encoded protein: CASTPGLAGGTDTQYF.

The chain links TRBV18 to TRBJ1-3; 10 bases are a match to TRBD1. Trimming removed 4 bases from V and 3 bases from J; junction bases left unmatched: 9. The CDR3 runs 17 residues. Germline assignment: CDR1 KGHSH and CDR2 LQKENI. CDR3 in DNA: TGTGCCAGCTCACGATCCGGGACAGGGGATTTTGGAAACACCATATATTTT. Residues: CASSRSGTGDFGNTIYF. Supplemented by reference TRBV18 and TRBJ1-3, the full variable domain reads NAGVMQNPRHLVRRRGQEARLRCSPMKGHSHVYWYRQLPEEGLKFMVYLQKENIIDESGMPKERFSAEFPKEGPSILRIQQVVRGDSAAYFCASSRSGTGDFGNTIYFGEGSWLTVV.

The chain is built from TRBV19 and TRBJ2-3, with 7 positions matching TRBD1. Germline CDR1 reads LNHDA; CDR2 reads SQIVND (reference sequence). V lost 3 bases, J lost 3 bases, and 12 bases stayed unmatched. CDR3 length: 17 amino acids. The CDR3 bases are TGTGCCAGTAGTATCACAAGTGGGGGCAGGGGGACAGATACGCAGTATTTT. Its protein product is CASSITSGGRGTDTQYF.

The chain employs TRBV10-2 and TRBJ1-2, with TRBD1 matching over 7 bases. V shed 0 bases and J 0 bases; nucleotides not matched to a gene: 7. The CDR3 contains 17 residues. Germline V gives CDR1 WSHSY, CDR2 SAAADI. CDR3 DNA: TGCGCCAGCAGTGAGTCGAGGATCGACAGGGCTAACTATGGCTACACCTTC. Translation: CASSESRIDRANYGYTF.

The chain carries TRBV25-1 and TRBJ1-2; 10 nucleotides agree with TRBD1. Germline loops: CDR1 MGHDK, CDR2 SYGVNS. Trimming at V came to 8 bases and at J to 8 bases, leaving 5 bases not matched to a gene. This CDR3 is 12 amino acids long. The CDR3 is CASGDRGWGYTF. The CDR3 nucleotides are TGTGCCAGCGGGGACAGGGGATGGGGCTACACCTTC.

DNA of the CDR3: TGTGCCAGCACGACAGGGAGTGGAAACACCATATATTTT. Protein sequence: CASTTGSGNTIYF. This sequence joins TRBV28 and TRBJ1-3, with TRBD1 matching over 7 bases. The V segment lost 7 bases and the J segment 3 bases; nucleotides outside the gene matches: 3. This CDR3 has 13 amino acids. The germline V gene encodes CDR1 MDHEN and CDR2 SYDVKM.

V is TRBV28 and J is TRBJ1-2; D possibly corresponds to TRBD1 (5 bases). V was shortened by 6 bases and J by 2 bases, with 10 bases between the two germline ends. Germline CDR1 is MDHEN and CDR2 is SYDVKM. This CDR3 spans 13 amino acids. This CDR3 is CASRWGENYGYTF. The CDR3 nucleotides are TGTGCCAGCAGGTGGGGGGAGAACTATGGCTACACCTTC.

The DNA of the CDR3 is TGCGCCAGCAGCCGAGACAGAGGGTCCTACCCATCTGAAGCTTTCTTT. Protein: CASSRDRGSYPSEAFF. This chain links TRBV4-1 with TRBJ1-1, with D possibly matching TRBD1 (5 bases). Deletions cut 4 bases from V and 6 bases from J, with 21 bases between. Germline CDR1 MGHRA, CDR2 YSYEKL. The CDR3 has 16 residues.

The rearrangement links TRBV6-5 to TRBJ2-7; TRBD2 is a possible D gene (5 bases). Between the trimmed V and J ends, which lost 2 bases and 3 bases, there was a span of 14 bases. Per germline, CDR1 MNHEY and CDR2 SVGAGI. The CDR3 loop spans 15 amino acids. CDR3 sequence (DNA): TGTGCCAGCAGTTACACAGCGGTGGGGATCTACGAGCAGTACGTC. Translating gives CASSYTAVGIYEQYV.

V usage is TRBV5-4 and J usage is TRBJ2-1; a weak D match, TRBD2 (5 bases). V was clipped by 3 bases and J by 7 bases, with 14 bases between them. This CDR3 region has 14 residues. The V gene's germline CDR1 is SGHNT and CDR2 YYREEE (reference sequence). The chain's CDR3 is CASSSQRSENEQFF. CDR3 bases: TGTGCCAGCAGCTCCCAGCGGAGTGAAAATGAGCAGTTCTTC.

DNA of the CDR3: TGTGCCAGCAGCGTTGGGACAGGGGGCTCTCAGCCCCAGCATTTT. It codes for CASSVGTGGSQPQHF. The V gene is TRBV9, the J gene TRBJ1-5, with 12 bases identical to TRBD1. The CDR3 consists of 15 residues. V lost 2 bases to trimming and J lost 6 bases; unmatched junction nucleotides: 3. Germline CDR1 is SGDLS and CDR2 is YYNGEE.

The chain uses TRBV6-6 and TRBJ1-2, with TRBD1 matching 11 bases. Germline assignment: CDR1 MNHNY and CDR2 SVGAGI (reference sequence). The trim removed 6 bases at V and 6 bases at J, leaving 6 bases unmatched. The CDR3 contains 14 residues. The CDR3 DNA reads as TGTGCCAGCAGCACCGGACAGGGGGCGCATGGCTACACCTTC. Its protein product is CASSTGQGAHGYTF.

The genes are TRBV5-4 and TRBJ2-2; TRBD1 matches 7 bases. Germline V gene sequence: CDR1 SGHNT, CDR2 YYREEE (reference sequence). V gave up 3 bases and J gave up 5 bases; unmatched junction bases: 10. The length of the CDR3 is 16 residues. The CDR3 protein is CASSSLRQGRTGELFF. The DNA of the CDR3 is TGTGCCAGCAGCTCCTTGCGACAGGGAAGGACCGGGGAGCTGTTTTTT.

J is TRBJ1-1 and V is TRBV5-4; TRBD1 matches at 9 bases. The junction had 2 bases not matched to a gene; V was cut back by 0 bases and J by 5 bases. The CDR3 is made up of 14 amino acids. Germline CDR1 is SGHNT and CDR2 is YYREEE (reference sequence). The CDR3 reads CASSLGGQGTEAFF. The CDR3, as DNA: TGTGCCAGCAGCTTGGGTGGACAGGGGACTGAAGCTTTCTTT.

The chain joins TRBV6-1 to TRBJ1-2, with D perhaps matching TRBD1 (6 bases). CDR3 length: 18 residues. V was shortened by 0 bases and J by 5 bases, with 22 bases between the two germline ends. CDR1 is MNHNS, CDR2 SASEGT, per germline. The CDR3 nucleotides read TGTGCCAGCAGTGAAGCGGGCCTCGGGGGGGGCGCGGGGTATGGCTACACCTTC. This sequence encodes CASSEAGLGGGAGYGYTF.

The V and J genes are TRBV11-3 and TRBJ2-1, with a possible D match to TRBD2 (6 bases). The CDR3 is 15 amino acids. Germline CDR1 reads SGHNT; CDR2 reads YENEEA. Trimming removed 5 bases from V and 9 bases from J, with 20 bases in between. The CDR3 loop is CASSPTSGQITEQFF. In DNA, the CDR3 is TGTGCCAGCAGCCCCACCAGCGGGCAGATAACTGAGCAGTTCTTC.

The chain employs TRBV20-1 and TRBJ2-1; maybe TRBD1 (6 bases). This CDR3 has 11 amino acids. In germline, CDR1 is DFQATT, CDR2 SNEGSKA (reference sequence). V shed 6 bases and J shed 5 bases, with 8 bases lying between them. The CDR3 coding sequence is TGCAGTGCGCAGGGGAACAATGAGCAGTTCTTC. This codes for CSAQGNNEQFF.

This sequence joins TRBV5-1 and TRBJ2-1; unclear D gene. Germline CDR1 reads SGHRS; CDR2 reads YFSETQ. Trimming removed 0 bases at V and 3 bases at J, with 10 bases between. The CDR3 consists of 15 residues. For the CDR3, the DNA is TGCGCCAGCAGCTTGGAAGAAAGCAACTACAATGAGCAGTTCTTC. Protein product: CASSLEESNYNEQFF. Full variable domain (missing parts from reference TRBV5-1 and TRBJ2-1): KAGVTQTPRYLIKTRGQQVTLSCSPISGHRSVSWYQQTPGQGLQFLFEYFSETQRNKGNFPGRFSGRQFSNSRSEMNVSTLELGDSALYLCASSLEESNYNEQFFGPGTRLTVL.

The CDR3 loop reads CASGQGNQPQHF. DNA of the CDR3: TGTGCCAGCGGTCAGGGAAATCAGCCCCAGCATTTT. The chain recombines TRBV9 with TRBJ1-5; maybe TRBD1 (5 bases). Trimming removed 7 bases from V and 4 bases from J, with 9 bases in between. The CDR3 contains 12 residues. Per the germline V gene, CDR1 is SGDLS and CDR2 is YYNGEE.

The rearrangement uses TRBV9 and TRBJ1-2, with TRBD1 identical over 8 bases. V gave up 3 bases and J gave up 3 bases; unmatched junction bases: 7. The length of the CDR3 is 15 residues. From germline, CDR1 is SGDLS and CDR2 YYNGEE. CDR3 residues: CASSAGGERDYGYTF. The DNA of the CDR3 is TGTGCCAGCAGCGCAGGGGGCGAAAGAGACTATGGCTACACCTTC.

The CDR3 loop is CASSFGDRLGTDTQYF. CDR3 nucleotides: TGCGCCAGCAGCTTCGGCGACAGGTTGGGCACAGATACGCAGTATTTT. J is TRBJ2-3 and V is TRBV5-1, with D perhaps matching TRBD1 (6 bases). V lost 2 bases, J lost 1 base, and 14 bases lay in between. This CDR3 is 16 amino acids long. Germline V lookup: CDR1 SGHRS, CDR2 YFSETQ.

This clone was counted a few times. This sequence joins TRBV7-2 and TRBJ1-3; D gene uncertain. Trimming took 1 base from V and 4 from J, leaving 11 bases between them. The CDR3 sequence is 15 residues long. Germline CDR1 reads SGHTA; CDR2 reads FQGNSA. CDR3 amino acids: CASSLDQALGNTIYF. As DNA, the CDR3 is TGTGCCAGCAGCTTAGACCAGGCTCTCGGAAACACCATATATTTT.

The chain joins TRBV14 to TRBJ1-1; TRBD1 aligns across 7 bases. The CDR3 totals 17 residues. J gave up 6 bases and V 0 bases, and 13 bases lay outside the gene matches. Germline CDR1 SGHDN, CDR2 FVKESK. CDR3 coding DNA: TGTGCCAGCAGCCAAGATATACAGGGGAAGGCTTGGCCTGAAGCTTTCTTT. Translation: CASSQDIQGKAWPEAFF. Together with reference TRBV14 and TRBJ1-1, the CDR3 gives the full variable domain: EAGVTQFPSHSVIEKGQTVTLRCDPISGHDNLYWYRRVMGKEIKFLLHFVKESKQDESGMPNNRFLAERTGGTYSTLKVQPAELEDSGVYFCASSQDIQGKAWPEAFFGQGTRLTVV.

This chain links TRBV5-1 with TRBJ1-2; D remains unclear. Per germline, CDR1 SGHRS and CDR2 YFSETQ. The V and J ends lost 0 bases and 3 bases respectively, with 9 bases between them. The CDR3 contains 14 residues. CDR3 sequence reads: CASSLEVGDYGYTF. CDR3 coding DNA: TGCGCCAGCAGCTTGGAAGTCGGGGACTATGGCTACACCTTC.

V gene TRBV28 combines with J gene TRBJ2-7; 10 nucleotides match TRBD2. The CDR3 loop spans 18 amino acids. Germline V lookup: CDR1 MDHEN, CDR2 SYDVKM. V dropped 0 bases and J dropped 0; count of bases not matched to a gene: 8. CDR3 region: CASSLCLGLAVNSYEQYV. The CDR3 DNA sequence: TGTGCCAGCAGTTTATGCCTAGGACTAGCGGTAAACTCCTACGAGCAGTACGTC.